The T cell receptor beta chain described here comes from a study of shared clonotypes between healthy human individuals. Study-level background: Donors were two women and a few men aged 18 to 49. Study-level results: Sequencing depth was expected to affect clonotype sharing among donors.

CDR1 is MNHEY, CDR2 SVGAGI, per germline. V lost 6 bases and J lost 5, with 17 bases in between. This CDR3 spans 14 amino acids. A note on this clone: Its antigen is currently unknown.

Each unsorted PBMC replicate got 300 ng genomic DNA, tens of thousands of genomes. Sequencing on ten immunoSEQ deep assay plates was performed for unsorted PBMC DNA. Sequencing used immunoSEQ multiplex PCR; TCRdb keeps in-frame clones, though not all of them. The sample holds fewer than 650,000 clones, around 77% seen once. V gene TRBV6-5 combines with J gene TRBJ2-7; D unclear. Sequencing was done on a sample of PBMCs. This TCR derives from a woman aged 40 to 55 in good health. Some clones in this sample may be carry-over from other donors' samples. The CDR3 sequence is CASRPIRVVHEQYF. CDR3 nucleotide sequence: TGTGCCAGCAGACCCATTAGGGTGGTTCACGAGCAGTACTTC.